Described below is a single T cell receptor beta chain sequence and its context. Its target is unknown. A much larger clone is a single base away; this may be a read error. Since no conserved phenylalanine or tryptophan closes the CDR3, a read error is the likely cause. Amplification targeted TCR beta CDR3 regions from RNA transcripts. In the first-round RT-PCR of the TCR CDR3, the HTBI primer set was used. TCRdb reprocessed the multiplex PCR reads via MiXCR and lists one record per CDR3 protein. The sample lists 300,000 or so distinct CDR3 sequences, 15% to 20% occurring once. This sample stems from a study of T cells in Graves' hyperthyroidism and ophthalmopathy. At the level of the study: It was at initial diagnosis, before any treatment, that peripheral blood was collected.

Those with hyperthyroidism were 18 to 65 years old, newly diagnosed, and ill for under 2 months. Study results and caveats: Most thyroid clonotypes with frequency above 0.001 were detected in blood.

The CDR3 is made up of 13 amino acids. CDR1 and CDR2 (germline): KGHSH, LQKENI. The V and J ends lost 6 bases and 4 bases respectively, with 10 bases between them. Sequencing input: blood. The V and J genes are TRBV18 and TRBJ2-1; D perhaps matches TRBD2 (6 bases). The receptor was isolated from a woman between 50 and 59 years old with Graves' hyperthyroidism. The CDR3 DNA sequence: TGTGCCAGCTCTCCGACTAGTTACAATGAGCAGTTCTCC. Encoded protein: CASSPTSYNEQFS.